These 26 T cell receptor beta chains came from one sample sequenced in a study of identical twins' blood T cells. Using its own MiXCR run on the 5' RACE reads, TCRdb lists one record per CDR3 protein. The table shows roughly 380,000 distinct CDR3 sequences, with 28% occurring only once. Sequenced input: PBMCs. These receptors all stem from a woman aged 18-55 years in good health.

A few counts support this clonotype. The V and J genes are TRBV6-2 or TRBV6-3 and TRBJ2-7; 8 bases map to TRBD2. Germline CDR1 is MNHEY and CDR2 is SVGEGT. This CDR3 has 15 amino acids. Trimming removed 6 bases from V and 6 bases from J; junction bases left unmatched: 13. Here the CDR3 reads CASSRTGTRSSEQYF. DNA of the CDR3: TGTGCCAGCAGCAGGACCGGGACTAGAAGTTCCGAGCAGTACTTC.

This clonotype was seen a handful of times. The CDR3 here is CASSSVKGDYGYTF. CDR3 DNA: TGTGCCAGCAGTTCGGTAAAGGGAGACTATGGCTACACCTTC. V and J are TRBV25-1 and TRBJ1-2; no clear D. Germline CDR1 reads MGHDK; CDR2 reads SYGVNS. The CDR3 covers 14 residues. Trimming stripped 5 bases from V and 3 bases from J, with 13 bases between.

V and J are TRBV12-5 and TRBJ1-5, with D unresolved. Germline assignment: CDR1 LGHNT and CDR2 FRNRAP. There are 11 residues in the CDR3. Trimming removed 6 bases from V and 10 bases from J, with 10 bases in between. CDR3 coding DNA: TGTGCTAGTGGCCCGTCCTTCCCCCAGCATTTT. Translating it yields CASGPSFPQHF. The variable domain in full, completed from reference TRBV12-5 and TRBJ1-5, reads DARVTQTPRHKVTEMGQEVTMRCQPILGHNTVFWYRQTMMQGLELLAYFRNRAPLDDSGMPKDRFSAEMPDATLATLKIQPSEPRDSAVYFCASGPSFPQHFGDGTRLSIL.

This rearrangement joins TRBV5-1 to TRBJ2-7; 7 bases line up with TRBD1. This CDR3 is built from 15 residues. V was pared by 0 bases and J by 2 bases, with 5 bases of the junction left unmatched. Germline CDR1 and CDR2: SGHRS and YFSETQ. Here the CDR3 reads CASSLVYGQAYEQYF. The CDR3 DNA is TGCGCCAGCAGCTTGGTATATGGACAGGCCTACGAGCAGTACTTC.

The chain joins TRBV5-1 to TRBJ1-2; perhaps TRBD1 as D (6 bases). The V gene's germline CDR1 is SGHRS and CDR2 YFSETQ. V lost 0 bases and J lost 8, with 17 bases in between. This CDR3 is built from 15 residues. The CDR3 protein is CASSLEGRGSLGYTF. The CDR3 nucleotides read TGCGCCAGCAGCTTGGAGGGCAGGGGATCTCTCGGCTACACCTTC. The complete variable domain, with remaining parts taken from reference TRBV5-1 and TRBJ1-2, reads KAGVTQTPRYLIKTRGQQVTLSCSPISGHRSVSWYQQTPGQGLQFLFEYFSETQRNKGNFPGRFSGRQFSNSRSEMNVSTLELGDSALYLCASSLEGRGSLGYTFGSGTRLTVV.

This clonotype was recorded many times. This chain joins TRBV25-1 and TRBJ1-2, with TRBD1 identical over 7 bases. V trimming: 4 bases; J trimming: 4 bases; junction bases outside the gene matches: 9. Germline values: CDR1 MGHDK, CDR2 SYGVNS. The CDR3 consists of 15 residues. The CDR3 coding sequence is TGTGCCAGCAGTGGACAGGGCTTGAGTATCTATGGCTACACCTTC. Its protein product is CASSGQGLSIYGYTF.

This chain links TRBV24-1 with TRBJ2-1; maybe TRBD2 (5 bases). This CDR3 is 13 amino acids long. In germline, CDR1 is KGHDR, CDR2 SFDVKD. Between the trimmed V and J ends, which lost 5 bases and 9 bases, there was a span of 13 bases. The chain's CDR3 is CATSAMGSGEQFF. The DNA of the CDR3 is TGTGCCACCAGTGCCATGGGAAGCGGTGAGCAGTTCTTC.

CDR3 coding DNA: TGCAGCGCCGAGCACACAGGGGGCGCGAACACCGGGGAGCTGTTTTTT. It yields the protein CSAEHTGGANTGELFF. This chain joins TRBV29-1 and TRBJ2-2; TRBD1 matches 9 bases. CDR1 SQVTM and CDR2 ANQGSEA come from the germline V gene. Losses at the gene ends were 7 bases for V and 0 bases for J; bases not matched to a gene: 9. This CDR3 region has 16 residues.

J is TRBJ2-2 and V is TRBV5-1; 9 nucleotides align to TRBD2. Germline V CDR1 and CDR2: SGHRS, YFSETQ. This CDR3 contains 16 residues. The ends lost 6 bases at V and 7 bases at J; junction bases unmatched: 13. The CDR3 coding sequence is TGCGCCAGCAAAAGTAGCGGGAGCTTTCAGGGCGGGGAGCTGTTTTTT. Residues: CASKSSGSFQGGELFF.

This chain links TRBV9 with TRBJ1-2; D not resolved. This CDR3 spans 14 amino acids. Germline CDR1 reads SGDLS; CDR2 reads YYNGEE. Trimming shortened V by 2 bases and J by 0 bases, and 8 bases separated the two germline ends. The DNA of the CDR3 is TGTGCCAGCAGCGTGGGCAGTACTAACTATGGCTACACCTTC. Translated, it gives CASSVGSTNYGYTF.

This chain's CDR3 is CASSLSSGLVEAFF. The DNA of the CDR3 is TGTGCCAGCAGTTTATCTTCGGGTCTAGTTGAAGCTTTCTTT. The rearrangement joins TRBV27 to TRBJ1-1; the D is unclear. CDR1 is MNHEY and CDR2 is SMNVEV in the germline V gene (reference sequence). CDR3 length: 14 amino acids. V lost 0 bases and J lost 7, with 12 bases in between.

This clonotype was detected only a few times. The chain combines TRBV6-2 or TRBV6-3 with TRBJ1-1, with 7 bases aligning to TRBD1. The CDR3 has 15 amino acids. The germline CDR1 and CDR2 sequences are MNHEY and SVGEGT. J was trimmed by 1 base and V by 8 bases; bases with no gene match: 10. The CDR3 spells CASGMTGIPNTEAFF. In DNA form, the CDR3 reads TGTGCCAGCGGAATGACAGGGATCCCGAACACTGAAGCTTTCTTT.

Comments on this clonotype: A read error may explain this, as a much larger clone is one base away. The chain is built from TRBV11-1 and TRBJ2-1; perhaps TRBD2 as D (5 bases). The CDR3 extends over 16 amino acids. Germline CDR1 is SGHAT and CDR2 is FQDESV (reference sequence). CDR3 bases: TGTGTCAGCAGCTTAGTTGGGCGGGCCCCCTACAATGAGCAGTTCTTC. As protein: CVSSLVGRAPYNEQFF.

This clonotype came up a few times. The chain has TRBV27 and TRBJ1-2, with a weak D call TRBD1 (5 bases). Per the germline V gene, CDR1 is MNHEY and CDR2 is SMNVEV (reference sequence). The CDR3 is 15 residues long. Trimming cost V 0 bases and J 5 bases, with 13 bases left between them. The CDR3 sequence: CASSLSIGAWYGYTF. CDR3 bases: TGTGCCAGCAGTTTATCGATCGGGGCCTGGTATGGCTACACCTTC.

As to this clonotype: A much bigger clone sits one base away, suggesting this may be a read error. The V call is TRBV4-3, the J call TRBJ1-1; 7 bases are shared with TRBD1. CDR1 LGHNA and CDR2 YSLEER come from the germline V gene. The CDR3 length is 16 residues. The CDR3 DNA is TGCGCCAGCAGCCAAGAGATCGGACAGGAGAACACTGAAGCTTACTTT. As protein: CASSQEIGQENTEAYF.

This CDR3 is CSATNGPTEAFF. CDR3 sequence (DNA): TGCAGTGCTACCAACGGTCCCACAGAAGCTTTCTTT. The rearrangement joins TRBV20-1 to TRBJ1-1, with D unresolved. The ends were cut back, 4 bases at V and 8 bases at J, with 14 bases in the middle. Germline values: CDR1 DFQATT, CDR2 SNEGSKA (reference sequence). This CDR3 region has 12 residues.

Remarks on this clonotype: The junction differs from germline at one of its ends, possibly a read error. The rearrangement joins TRBV9 to TRBJ1-1; TRBD1 might be the D (5 bases). The CDR3 runs 12 residues. CDR1 and CDR2 from the germline V gene are SGDLS and YYNGEE. The DNA of the CDR3 is TGTGCCAGCAGCACCGACAGCACTGAAGTTTTCTTT. This codes for CASSTDSTEVFF.

The chain links TRBV20-1 to TRBJ2-5, with D possibly matching TRBD1 (5 bases). Germline V gives CDR1 DFQATT, CDR2 SNEGSKA (reference sequence). This CDR3 contains 13 residues. V shed 2 bases and J shed 3 bases, with 10 bases lying between them. CDR3 in amino acids: CSARNRQKETQYF. Written as DNA, the CDR3 is TGCAGTGCTAGAAACCGACAGAAAGAGACCCAGTACTTC.

Of note for this clonotype: A junction boundary mismatches the germline segment, possibly from a read error. The V gene is TRBV11-2, the J gene TRBJ1-4, with D unresolved. The CDR3 runs 13 residues. Germline lookup yields CDR1 SGHAT and CDR2 FQNNGV. DNA for the CDR3: TGTGCCAGCAGCTGGACGGAGGCTGGAAAACCGTTTTTT. Protein: CASSWTEAGKPFF.

V is TRBV3-1 and J is TRBJ1-2; D not resolved. CDR3 length: 12 residues. Per the germline V gene, CDR1 is LGHDT and CDR2 is YNNKEL (reference sequence). V was trimmed by 8 bases and J by 5 bases, leaving 12 bases between them. The CDR3 loop is CASSLYEYGYTF. As DNA, the CDR3 is TGTGCCAGCTCCCTTTATGAGTATGGCTACACCTTC.

This clonotype was recorded a few times. The CDR3 coding sequence is TGTGCCAGCTCGCCCGGACAGGGAGTAGGCTATGGCTACACCTTC. As protein: CASSPGQGVGYGYTF. The chain links TRBV18 to TRBJ1-2; TRBD1 agrees at 8 bases. Germline V gene sequence: CDR1 KGHSH, CDR2 LQKENI. V gave up 6 bases and J gave up 4 bases; unmatched junction bases: 10. CDR3 size: 15 residues.

Turning to this clonotype: A read error may be the cause here, since a much bigger clone is one base away. The chain employs TRBV30 and TRBJ2-3; D not certain. Germline assignment: CDR1 GTSNPN and CDR2 SVGIG (reference sequence). Trimming removed 3 bases from V and 5 bases from J, with 15 bases in between. This CDR3 has 14 amino acids. The CDR3 DNA reads as TGTGCCTGGAGAACAGTGCCCTTTGGAGATACGCAGTATTTT. Translation: CAWRTVPFGDTQYF. The whole variable domain, filled in from reference TRBV30 and TRBJ2-3, reads SQTIHQWPATLVQPVGSPLSLECTVEGTSNPNLYWYRQAAGRGLQLLFYSVGIGQISSEVPQNLSASRPQDRQFILSSKKLLLSDSGFYLCAWRTVPFGDTQYFGPGTRLTVL.

For this clonotype: Since a much larger clone is just one base distant, this may be a read error. The chain joins TRBV29-1 to TRBJ1-2, with D unresolved. This CDR3 has 15 amino acids. Germline V gene lookup returns CDR1 SQVTM and CDR2 ANQGSEA. DNA of the CDR3: TGCAGCGTTGCAACCTCGTTCTGGGATACCTATGACTACACCTTC. This gives the protein CSVATSFWDTYDYTF.

This clonotype was detected only a few times. The chain joins TRBV10-3 to TRBJ1-1; D gene unclear. The V and J ends lost 6 bases and 1 base respectively, with 12 bases between them. The CDR3 extends over 14 amino acids. Per the germline V gene, CDR1 is ENHRY and CDR2 is SYGVKD. Written as DNA, the CDR3 is TGTGCCATCAGCTTAGCTCTTAAGAACACTGAAGCTTTCTTT. It specifies CAISLALKNTEAFF.

This clonotype was found many times. J is TRBJ1-5 and V is TRBV10-3, with no clear D. The CDR3 loop spans 13 amino acids. The ends were cut back, 9 bases at V and 5 bases at J, with 14 bases in the middle. Per the germline V gene, CDR1 is ENHRY and CDR2 is SYGVKD. In DNA form, the CDR3 reads TGTGCCATTTCTGACACGGACGATCAGCCCCAGCATTTT. Its translation: CAISDTDDQPQHF.

In this sample, this clonotype turned up many times. This sequence joins TRBV11-2 and TRBJ1-5; tentative D call: TRBD1 (5 bases). Germline V gene data show CDR1 as SGHAT and CDR2 as FQNNGV. The V end was cut by 2 bases, the J end by 6 bases, with 11 bases between. The CDR3 is 14 residues long. The CDR3 region is CASSLSGGSQPQHF. The CDR3 nucleotides are TGTGCCAGCAGCTTATCGGGGGGTTCTCAGCCCCAGCATTTT. Together with reference TRBV11-2 and TRBJ1-5, the CDR3 gives the full variable domain: EAGVAQSPRYKIIEKRQSVAFWCNPISGHATLYWYQQILGQGPKLLIQFQNNGVVDDSQLPKDRFSAERLKGVDSTLKIQPAKLEDSAVYLCASSLSGGSQPQHFGDGTRLSIL.